These 30 T cell receptor beta chains were sequenced from one sample in a study of breast tumors, draining lymph nodes, adjacent tissues. TCRdb reanalysed the multiplex PCR reads using MiXCR and keeps one entry per CDR3 protein. The repertoire holds approximately 210,000 distinct CDR3 sequences, with 30% to 35% as singletons. Samples came from axillary lymph nodes draining the breast cancer. Sequencing was performed on axillary lymph node tissue. The receptors originated from a female donor with breast cancer. Some clones in this sample may be carry-over from other donors' samples.

This clonotype was detected many times. The chain carries TRBV29-1 and TRBJ1-2, with a tentative D call TRBD1 (6 bases). Germline CDR1 SQVTM, CDR2 ANQGSEA. The CDR3 is 14 residues long. Trimming pared 4 bases from V and 2 bases from J, leaving 14 bases between. The CDR3 sequence is CSVGGPGENYGYTF. In nucleotides, the CDR3 is TGCAGCGTTGGCGGGCCAGGGGAAAACTATGGCTACACCTTC.

There are many counts of this clonotype. The chain combines TRBV7-9 with TRBJ2-3, with 9 nucleotides matching TRBD1. Germline CDR1 is SEHNR and CDR2 is FQNEAQ (reference sequence). This CDR3 is 16 amino acids long. J was trimmed by 5 bases and V by 5 bases; bases with no gene match: 11. The CDR3 region is CASSLPRDRDEDTQYF. CDR3 coding DNA: TGTGCCAGCAGCCTCCCAAGGGACAGGGACGAAGATACGCAGTATTTT.

In its sample, this clonotype was seen many times. At one end, the junction sequence differs from germline, possibly due to a read error. The chain combines TRBV6-5 with TRBJ2-3; no clear D gene. Germline V lookup: CDR1 MNHEY, CDR2 SVGAGI. The CDR3 loop spans 13 amino acids. CDR3 DNA: TGCGCCAGCAGCTTGGACAGCACAGATACGCAGTATTTT. Translation gives CASSLDSTDTQYF.

The CDR3 is CASSLGTGDEQYF. The CDR3 nucleotides are TGTGCCAGCAGCTTGGGGACAGGGGACGAGCAGTACTTC. The genes are TRBV5-4 and TRBJ2-7; 9 bases match TRBD1. CDR1 SGHNT and CDR2 YYREEE come from the germline V gene (reference sequence). The CDR3 contains 13 residues. Losses at the gene ends were 0 bases for V and 5 bases for J; bases not matched to a gene: 0.

This clonotype was recorded at least ten times. The chain combines TRBV9 with TRBJ1-5, with 11 bases aligning to TRBD1. The CDR3 contains 16 residues. With V trimmed by 4 bases and J by 3 bases, 6 bases remained unmatched. Germline loops: CDR1 SGDLS, CDR2 YYNGEE. The DNA for the CDR3 is TGTGCCAGCAGCAGGGGACAGGGGGTCATCAATCAGCCCCAGCATTTT. This translates into CASSRGQGVINQPQHF.

This clonotype was detected ten times or more. V is TRBV6-6 and J is TRBJ1-5, with TRBD1 as a possible D gene (5 bases). V lost 2 bases and J lost 5, with 13 bases in between. From germline, CDR1 is MNHNY and CDR2 SVGAGI (reference sequence). The CDR3 has 15 amino acids. CDR3 DNA: TGTGCCAGCAGTTACCCGCAGGTAGGGGATCAGCCCCAGCATTTT. Its translation is CASSYPQVGDQPQHF.

This clonotype has just one count. The CDR3 ends on some other residue instead of the conserved phenylalanine or tryptophan, so this is likely a read error. V is TRBV12-3 or TRBV12-4 and J is TRBJ1-6, with D perhaps matching TRBD1 (5 bases). The germline V and J ends were trimmed by 3 bases and 13 bases, with 13 bases remaining between them. The CDR3 runs to 13 residues. As DNA, the CDR3 is TGTGCCAGCAGTTTCGGGGGAGACTCGCCCCTCCACTCT. Its protein product is CASSFGGDSPLHS.

About this clonotype itself: No conserved phenylalanine or tryptophan is present at the end of the CDR3, so a read error is the likely explanation. The DNA is omitted, as the CDR3 cannot be located on it reliably, and the CDR3 follows TCRdb's listing. The chain has TRBV19 and TRBJ2-5. From its first to its last residue, the CDR3 has 10 amino acids. The germline CDR1 and CDR2 sequences are LNHDA and SQIVND (reference sequence). The CDR3 reads CASSIFREDL.

The chain carries TRBV11-3 and TRBJ2-7; 11 bases line up with TRBD2. CDR3 length: 14 residues. The V segment lost 6 bases and the J segment 4 bases; nucleotides outside the gene matches: 5. The germline V gene has CDR1 SGHNT and CDR2 YENEEA. The CDR3 nucleotides are TGTGCCAGCAGTGAACTAGCGGGAGTATACGAGCAGTACTTC. This gives the protein CASSELAGVYEQYF.

On this clonotype itself: The junction does not match germline at one end; this may be a read error. V and J are TRBV28 and TRBJ1-2, with D possibly being TRBD1 (6 bases). In germline, CDR1 is MDHEN, CDR2 SYDVKM. The CDR3 has 14 amino acids. CDR3 coding DNA: TGTGTCAGCATCTCGGGCGGCCTAAGGGGGGGCTACACCTTC. It yields the protein CVSISGGLRGGYTF.

The rearrangement links TRBV19 to TRBJ1-6; D possibly corresponds to TRBD1 (6 bases). The tail of the sequence fits TRBJ1-5 better, so the J call may be wrong. CDR3 length equals 15 residues. Germline V gives CDR1 LNHDA, CDR2 SQIVND (reference sequence). The CDR3 region has the DNA TGTGCCAGTAAAGAGGGGGTTGGGAGGGTGCAGCCCCAGCATTTT. Translating gives CASKEGVGRVQPQHF.

This clonotype was recorded many times. The rearrangement uses TRBV20-1 and TRBJ2-2; 7 nucleotides line up with TRBD1. CDR3 length: 16 amino acids. J was trimmed by 2 bases and V by 4 bases; bases with no gene match: 10. Germline loops: CDR1 DFQATT, CDR2 SNEGSKA (reference sequence). CDR3 DNA sequence: TGCAGTGCTATGCCCAGGACAGGCCGCAACACCGGGGAGCTGTTTTTT. This sequence encodes CSAMPRTGRNTGELFF.

This clonotype was seen ten or more times. This chain joins TRBV7-2 and TRBJ1-2; D not resolved. Germline V CDR1 and CDR2: SGHTA, FQGNSA. The V gene lost 4 bases and the J gene lost 1 base, with 25 bases spanning the gap. The CDR3 is made up of 19 amino acids. CDR3 residues: CASSSPWSRKEANNYGYTF. Here the CDR3 DNA reads TGTGCCAGCAGCTCCCCGTGGTCGAGGAAGGAGGCCAATAACTATGGCTACACCTTC. The full variable domain, in which reference TRBV7-2 and TRBJ1-2 provide the parts outside the CDR3, is GAGVSQSPSNKVTEKGKDVELRCDPISGHTALYWYRQSLGQGLEFLIYFQGNSAPDKSGLPSDRFSAERTGGSVSTLTIQRTQQEDSAVYLCASSSPWSRKEANNYGYTFGSGTRLTVV.

As concerns this clonotype: A much larger clone sits a single nucleotide away, making a read error possible. Since no conserved phenylalanine or tryptophan closes the CDR3, a read error is the likely cause. The chain employs TRBV4-3 and TRBJ1-4, with D tentatively TRBD1 (5 bases). Germline CDR1 reads LGHNA; CDR2 reads YSLEER. V was pared by 4 bases and J by 4 bases, with 16 bases between. The CDR3 sequence is 16 residues long. CDR3 loop: CASSPAFGGVNEKLFL. CDR3 DNA sequence: TGCGCCAGCAGCCCAGCCTTTGGGGGGGTTAATGAAAAACTGTTTCTT.

For this clonotype: A read error may explain this, as a much larger clone is one base away. This chain connects TRBV20-1 to TRBJ1-2; 7 bases match TRBD1. Germline values: CDR1 DFQATT, CDR2 SNEGSKA (reference sequence). CDR3 size: 12 residues. Trimming took 5 bases from V and 8 from J; bases not matched to a gene: 8. The CDR3 DNA reads TGCAGTGCTGCTATTTGGACAGGCGGCTACACCTTC. Its protein is CSAAIWTGGYTF.

Concerning this clonotype: A clone one base away is much larger, so this may be a read error. This rearrangement joins TRBV19 to TRBJ2-3, with D possibly matching TRBD2 (5 bases). The length of the CDR3 is 17 residues. Germline CDR1 reads LNHDA; CDR2 reads SQIVND (reference sequence). In DNA, the CDR3 is TGTGCCAGTAGTAATCCGGGATCCCCACAGAGCACAGATACGCAGTCTTTT. Translating it yields CASSNPGSPQSTDTQSF.

Turning to this clonotype: One end of the junction is discordant with germline, which a read error may explain. The V and J genes are TRBV5-5 and TRBJ2-7; the D call may be TRBD1 or TRBD2 (5 bases each). This CDR3 contains 13 residues. Germline assignment: CDR1 SGHKS and CDR2 YYEKEE (reference sequence). CDR3 sequence: CGSSPGPAYEQYF. CDR3 nucleotide sequence: TGTGGCAGCTCACCGGGACCCGCCTACGAGCAGTACTTC.

DNA for the CDR3: TGTGCCAGCAGTTTCAGGGGACTAGCGTTCACCGGGGAGCTGTTTTTT. Translated: CASSFRGLAFTGELFF. The gene calls are TRBV12-3 or TRBV12-4 and TRBJ2-2; 10 bases align to TRBD2. V dropped 3 bases and J dropped 4; count of bases not matched to a gene: 5. The CDR3 length is 16 residues.

This clonotype showed up many times. The chain employs TRBV6-5 and TRBJ1-6; 8 bases match TRBD1. The CDR3 loop spans 14 amino acids. Germline CDR1 reads MNHEY; CDR2 reads SVGAGI. J lost 7 bases, V lost 4 bases, and 3 bases had no gene match. The CDR3 reads CASSLQGENSPLHF. CDR3 nucleotides: TGTGCCAGCAGTTTACAGGGGGAGAATTCACCCCTCCACTTT.

This clonotype was detected ten times or more. The V gene is TRBV7-9, the J gene TRBJ2-1; 13 bases align to TRBD2. The CDR3 contains 15 residues. After removal of 3 bases from V and 15 bases from J, the junction contained 11 bases not matched to a gene. Germline CDR1 reads SEHNR; CDR2 reads FQNEAQ (reference sequence). Here the CDR3 DNA reads TGTGCCAGCAGCTTCGGGACTAGCGGGGATTTCTTCCTGTTCTTC. This translates into CASSFGTSGDFFLFF.

This clonotype was counted between two and nine times. J is TRBJ2-7 and V is TRBV27; 14 bases align to TRBD2. Per the germline V gene, CDR1 is MNHEY and CDR2 is SMNVEV (reference sequence). The CDR3 extends over 16 amino acids. V shed 4 bases, J shed 5 bases, and the junction held 7 bases outside the gene matches. The CDR3 DNA is TGTGCCAGCAGTTCCTGGACTAGCGGGAGGATCCACGAGCAGTACTTC. It specifies CASSSWTSGRIHEQYF.

Ten or more counts support this clonotype. The chain employs TRBV20-1 and TRBJ2-5, with 11 bases lining up with TRBD2. This CDR3 comprises 14 residues. Trimming at V came to 6 bases and at J to 5 bases, leaving 8 bases not matched to a gene. CDR1 and CDR2 (germline): DFQATT, SNEGSKA (reference sequence). The CDR3 region is CSADRGLAVETQYF. Written as DNA, the CDR3 is TGCAGTGCGGACCGGGGACTAGCGGTGGAGACCCAGTACTTC.

On this clonotype: It may be a read error: a sequence one base away is much more abundant. This chain uses TRBV20-1 with TRBJ1-2; TRBD1 matches 7 bases. The CDR3 is 12 residues long. CDR1 DFQATT and CDR2 SNEGSKA come from the germline V gene (reference sequence). CDR3: CSASRQGAGSTF. For the CDR3, the DNA is TGCAGTGCTAGTCGACAGGGCGCTGGCTCCACCTTC.

Of note for this clonotype: One junction end does not reproduce the germline sequence, and a read error may be involved. The V gene is TRBV25-1, the J gene TRBJ2-5; D is perhaps TRBD1 (5 bases). The CDR3 loop spans 15 amino acids. CDR1 MGHDK and CDR2 SYGVNS come from the germline V gene. The CDR3 DNA follows: TGTGCCGGCAGTGAGTTCACAGGTAGACAAGAGACCCAGTACTTC. Protein product: CAGSEFTGRQETQYF.

This clonotype was recorded at least ten times. The chain links TRBV29-1 to TRBJ2-1; the D call may be TRBD1 or TRBD2 (5 bases each). The V gene lost 3 bases and the J gene lost 5 bases, with 11 bases spanning the gap. Germline CDR1 is SQVTM and CDR2 is ANQGSEA. The CDR3 runs to 13 residues. The CDR3 here is CSVEGLANNEQFF. CDR3 coding DNA: TGCAGCGTTGAGGGGCTAGCCAACAATGAGCAGTTCTTC.

This clonotype was found many times. The chain employs TRBV4-1 and TRBJ2-7; 9 bases agree with TRBD2. The CDR3 is 16 residues long. The ends lost 4 bases at V and 3 bases at J; junction bases unmatched: 10. The V gene's germline CDR1 is MGHRA and CDR2 YSYEKL. The CDR3 here is CASSPSGSGRIYEQYF. Here the CDR3 DNA reads TGCGCCAGCAGCCCGAGTGGAAGCGGGAGGATCTACGAGCAGTACTTC.

This clonotype occurred many times. The V gene is TRBV25-1, the J gene TRBJ2-3; perhaps TRBD2 as D (5 bases). The germline V gene encodes CDR1 MGHDK and CDR2 SYGVNS. Trimming pared 3 bases from V and 2 bases from J, leaving 12 bases between. The CDR3 runs to 15 residues. CDR3 coding DNA: TGTGCCAGCAGTGATCCTAGCAGCCTCACAGATACGCAGTATTTT. Protein sequence: CASSDPSSLTDTQYF.

In its sample, this clonotype was seen many times. The chain recombines TRBV18 with TRBJ2-7; 7 positions match TRBD1. This CDR3 is 14 amino acids long. Germline assignment: CDR1 KGHSH and CDR2 LQKENI. V gave up 0 bases and J gave up 3 bases; unmatched junction bases: 2. This CDR3 is CASSPPGQIYEQYF. The CDR3 DNA follows: TGTGCCAGCTCACCACCGGGACAGATCTACGAGCAGTACTTC.

Worth noting for this clonotype: A read error may explain this, as a much larger clone is one base away. CDR3 DNA sequence: TGCAGTGCTAGAGATCGCGGCGGGGGCACGGGGGCCAACGTCCTGACTTTC. It yields the protein CSARDRGGGTGANVLTF. This chain uses TRBV20-1 with TRBJ2-6; perhaps TRBD2 as D (7 bases). CDR1 DFQATT and CDR2 SNEGSKA come from the germline V gene (reference sequence). The CDR3 sequence is 17 residues long. V was cut by 0 bases and J by 4 bases, with 16 bases left in between.

This clonotype was seen ten or more times. The chain links TRBV29-1 to TRBJ2-1; weak D call: TRBD2 (7 bases). This CDR3 spans 15 amino acids. Trimming shortened V by 5 bases and J by 1 base, and 15 bases separated the two germline ends. Germline V gives CDR1 SQVTM, CDR2 ANQGSEA. The CDR3 is CSVNGGQVSYNEQFF. The DNA of the CDR3 is TGCAGCGTTAACGGGGGGCAGGTTTCCTACAATGAGCAGTTCTTC.